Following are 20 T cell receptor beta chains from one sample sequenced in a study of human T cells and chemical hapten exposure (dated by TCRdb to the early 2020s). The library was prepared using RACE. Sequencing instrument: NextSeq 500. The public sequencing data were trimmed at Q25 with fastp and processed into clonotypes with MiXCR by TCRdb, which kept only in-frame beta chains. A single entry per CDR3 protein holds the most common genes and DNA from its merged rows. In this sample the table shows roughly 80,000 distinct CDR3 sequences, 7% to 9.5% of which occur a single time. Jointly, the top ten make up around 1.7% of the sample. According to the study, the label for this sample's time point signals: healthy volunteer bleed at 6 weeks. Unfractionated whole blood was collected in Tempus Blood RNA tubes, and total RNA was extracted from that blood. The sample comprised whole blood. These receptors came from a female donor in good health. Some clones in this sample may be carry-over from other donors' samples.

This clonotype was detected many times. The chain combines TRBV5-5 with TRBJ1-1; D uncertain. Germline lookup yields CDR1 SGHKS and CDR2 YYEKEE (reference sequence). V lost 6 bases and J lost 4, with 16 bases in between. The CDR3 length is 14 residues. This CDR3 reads CASTLWVVGTEAFF. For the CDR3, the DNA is TGTGCCAGCACCCTATGGGTCGTAGGCACTGAAGCTTTCTTT.

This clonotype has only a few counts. The CDR3 sequence: CASSPRVLSGTTNEKLFF. CDR3 DNA: TGTGCCAGCTCACCACGAGTATTGTCCGGGACAACTAATGAAAAACTGTTTTTT. V and J are TRBV18 and TRBJ1-4; unclear D gene. The germline CDR1 and CDR2 sequences are KGHSH and LQKENI. V lost 1 base, J lost 0 bases, and 15 bases lay in between. This CDR3 has 18 residues.

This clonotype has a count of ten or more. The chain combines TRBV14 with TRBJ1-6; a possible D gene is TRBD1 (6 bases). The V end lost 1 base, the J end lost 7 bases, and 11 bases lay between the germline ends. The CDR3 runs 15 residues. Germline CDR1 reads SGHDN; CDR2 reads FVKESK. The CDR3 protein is CASSQAGAINSPLHF. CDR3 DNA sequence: TGTGCCAGCAGCCAAGCGGGGGCGATAAATTCACCCCTCCACTTT. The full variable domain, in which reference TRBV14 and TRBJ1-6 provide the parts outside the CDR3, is EAGVTQFPSHSVIEKGQTVTLRCDPISGHDNLYWYRRVMGKEIKFLLHFVKESKQDESGMPNNRFLAERTGGTYSTLKVQPAELEDSGVYFCASSQAGAINSPLHFGNGTRLTVT.

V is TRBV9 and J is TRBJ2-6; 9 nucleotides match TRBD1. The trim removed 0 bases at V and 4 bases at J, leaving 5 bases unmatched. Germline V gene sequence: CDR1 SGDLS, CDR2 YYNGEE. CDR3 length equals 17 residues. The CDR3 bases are TGTGCCAGCAGCGTAGGGACAGGGGCTTCGGGGGCCAACGTCCTGACTTTC. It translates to CASSVGTGASGANVLTF.

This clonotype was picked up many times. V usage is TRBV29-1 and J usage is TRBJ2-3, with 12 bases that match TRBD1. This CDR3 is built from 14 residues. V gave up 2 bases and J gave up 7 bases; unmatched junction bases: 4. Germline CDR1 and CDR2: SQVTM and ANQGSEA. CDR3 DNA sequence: TGCAGCGTTGAAAAAGGGACAGGGGGCAATACGCAGTATTTT. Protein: CSVEKGTGGNTQYF.

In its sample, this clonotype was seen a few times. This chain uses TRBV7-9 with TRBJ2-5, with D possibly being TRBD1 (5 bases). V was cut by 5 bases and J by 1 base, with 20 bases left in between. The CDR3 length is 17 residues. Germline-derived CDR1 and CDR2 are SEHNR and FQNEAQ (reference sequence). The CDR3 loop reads CASSRPAPRRGQETQYF. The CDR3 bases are TGTGCCAGCAGCCGACCCGCCCCGCGAAGGGGCCAAGAGACCCAGTACTTC.

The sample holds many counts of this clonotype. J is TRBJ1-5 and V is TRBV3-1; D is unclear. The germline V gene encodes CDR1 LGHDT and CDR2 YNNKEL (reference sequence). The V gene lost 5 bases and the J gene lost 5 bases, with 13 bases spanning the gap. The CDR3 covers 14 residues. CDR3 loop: CASSAGSRDQPQHF. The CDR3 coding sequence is TGTGCCAGCAGCGCGGGGAGTCGGGATCAGCCCCAGCATTTT.

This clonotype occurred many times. Written as DNA, the CDR3 is TGCAGCGTTGCCCCGGGACAGGGAGGTAGAGCTTTCTTT. It yields the protein CSVAPGQGGRAFF. This chain joins TRBV29-1 and TRBJ1-1, with TRBD1 matching 9 bases. Germline V lookup: CDR1 SQVTM, CDR2 ANQGSEA. V was clipped by 4 bases and J by 10 bases; unmatched bases: 10. The CDR3 is made up of 13 amino acids. The complete variable domain, with remaining parts taken from reference TRBV29-1 and TRBJ1-1, reads SAVISQKPSRDICQRGTSLTIQCQVDSQVTMMFWYRQQPGQSLTLIATANQGSEATYESGFVIDKFPISRPNLTFSTLTVSNMSPEDSSIYLCSVAPGQGGRAFFGQGTRLTVV.

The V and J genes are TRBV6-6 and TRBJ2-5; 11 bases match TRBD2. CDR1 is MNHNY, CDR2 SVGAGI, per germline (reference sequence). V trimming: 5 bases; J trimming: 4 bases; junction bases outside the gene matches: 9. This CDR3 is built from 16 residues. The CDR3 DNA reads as TGTGCCAGCAGTGCGTCACTAGCGGGGGAAGTAGAGACCCAGTACTTC. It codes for CASSASLAGEVETQYF.

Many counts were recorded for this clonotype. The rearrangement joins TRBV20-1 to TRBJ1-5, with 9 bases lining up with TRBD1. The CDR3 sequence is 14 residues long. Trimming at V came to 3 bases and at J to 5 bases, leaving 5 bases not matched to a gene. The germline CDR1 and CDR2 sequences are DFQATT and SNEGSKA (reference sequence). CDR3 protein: CSASGTGLHQPQHF. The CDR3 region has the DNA TGCAGTGCTAGCGGGACAGGGCTTCATCAGCCCCAGCATTTT.

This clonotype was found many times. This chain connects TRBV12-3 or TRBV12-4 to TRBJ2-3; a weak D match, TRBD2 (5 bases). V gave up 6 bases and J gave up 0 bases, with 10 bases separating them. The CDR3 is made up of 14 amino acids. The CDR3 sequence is CASSLSVSTDTQYF. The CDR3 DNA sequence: TGTGCCAGCAGCCTTAGCGTGAGCACAGATACGCAGTATTTT.

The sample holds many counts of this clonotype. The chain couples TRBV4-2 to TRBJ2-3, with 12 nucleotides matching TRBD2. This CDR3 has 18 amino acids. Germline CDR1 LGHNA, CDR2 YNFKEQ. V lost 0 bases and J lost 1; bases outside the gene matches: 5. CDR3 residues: CASSQELAGGPGTDTQYF. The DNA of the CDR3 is TGTGCCAGCAGCCAAGAGCTAGCGGGGGGGCCGGGCACAGATACGCAGTATTTT.

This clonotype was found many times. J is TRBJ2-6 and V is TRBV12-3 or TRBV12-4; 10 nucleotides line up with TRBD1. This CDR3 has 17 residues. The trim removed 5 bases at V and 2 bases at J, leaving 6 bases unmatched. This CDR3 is CASSIRDRGAGANVLTF. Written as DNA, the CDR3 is TGTGCCAGCAGTATCCGGGACAGGGGAGCTGGGGCCAACGTCCTGACTTTC.

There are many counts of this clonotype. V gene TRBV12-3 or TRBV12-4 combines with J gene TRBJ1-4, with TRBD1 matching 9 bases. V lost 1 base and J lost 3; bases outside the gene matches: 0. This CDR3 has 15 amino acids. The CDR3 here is CASSLGTGANEKLFF. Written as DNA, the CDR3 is TGTGCCAGCAGTTTAGGGACAGGGGCTAATGAAAAACTGTTTTTT.

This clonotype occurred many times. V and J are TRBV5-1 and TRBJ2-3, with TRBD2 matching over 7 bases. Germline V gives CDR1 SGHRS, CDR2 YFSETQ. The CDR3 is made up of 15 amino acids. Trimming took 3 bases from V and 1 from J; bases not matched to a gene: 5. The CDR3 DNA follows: TGCGCCAGCAGCTCCGCGAGCGGGGGCACAGATACGCAGTATTTT. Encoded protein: CASSSASGGTDTQYF.

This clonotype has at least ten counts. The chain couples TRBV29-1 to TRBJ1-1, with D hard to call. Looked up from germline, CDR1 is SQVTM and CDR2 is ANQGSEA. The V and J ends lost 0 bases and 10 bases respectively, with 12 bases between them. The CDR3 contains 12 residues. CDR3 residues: CSVEDPRVAAFF. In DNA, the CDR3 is TGCAGCGTTGAAGATCCGAGGGTTGCAGCTTTCTTT.

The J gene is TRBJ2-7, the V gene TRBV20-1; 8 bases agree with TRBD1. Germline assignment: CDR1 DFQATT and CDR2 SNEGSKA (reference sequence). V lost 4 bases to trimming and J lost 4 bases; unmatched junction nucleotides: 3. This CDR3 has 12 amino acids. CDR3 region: CSAKDREYEQYF. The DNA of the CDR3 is TGCAGTGCTAAGGACAGGGAGTACGAGCAGTACTTC.

This CDR3 reads CASSPSLNYLYEQYF. DNA for the CDR3: TGTGCCAGCAGTCCCAGCCTGAATTATTTATACGAGCAGTACTTC. The chain recombines TRBV28 with TRBJ2-7; no firm D call. V was cut by 5 bases and J by 4 bases, with 18 bases left in between. Germline V gene data show CDR1 as MDHEN and CDR2 as SYDVKM. CDR3 length: 15 amino acids.

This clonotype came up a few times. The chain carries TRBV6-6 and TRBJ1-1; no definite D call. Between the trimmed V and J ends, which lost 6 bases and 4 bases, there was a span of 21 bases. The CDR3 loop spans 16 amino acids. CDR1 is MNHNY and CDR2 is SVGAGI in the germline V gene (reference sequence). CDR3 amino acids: CASSPYIRGTSTEAFF. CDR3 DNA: TGTGCCAGCAGCCCTTACATCCGGGGTACTTCCACTGAAGCTTTCTTT.

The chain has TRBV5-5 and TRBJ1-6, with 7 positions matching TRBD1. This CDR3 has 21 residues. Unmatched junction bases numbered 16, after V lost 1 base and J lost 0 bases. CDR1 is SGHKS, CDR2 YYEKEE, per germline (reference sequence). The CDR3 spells CASSLKARKGAPTSYNSPLHF. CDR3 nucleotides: TGTGCCAGCAGCTTGAAGGCCAGGAAGGGGGCCCCGACCTCCTATAATTCACCCCTCCACTTT.